The 9 T cell receptor beta chains presented below share a single source sample, sequenced in a study of blood T cell repertoires in COVID-19. This table comes from immunoSEQ multiplex PCR, and its TCRdb copy is limited to in-frame clones, with some not included. The table includes some 220,000 clones, about 87% detected once. Sequenced sample: PBMCs or T cells enriched from blood (not recorded which). The receptors shown here come from a woman under 40 who had recovered from COVID-19.

This clone was counted only a few times. The chain has TRBV24-1 and TRBJ2-3, with D possibly being TRBD2 (6 bases). This CDR3 spans 13 amino acids. V lost 4 bases and J 3 bases, leaving 7 bases between the germline ends. Germline lookup yields CDR1 KGHDR and CDR2 SFDVKD. Here the CDR3 reads CATSDGGTDTQYF. CDR3 bases: TGTGCCACCAGTGACGGGGGAACAGATACGCAGTATTTT.

The rearrangement links TRBV10-3 to TRBJ1-3; possibly TRBD1 for D (5 bases). The V gene's germline CDR1 is ENHRY and CDR2 SYGVKD. Trimming cost V 4 bases and J 2 bases, with 9 bases left between them. The CDR3 consists of 14 residues. CDR3 loop: CAISGGVPGNTIYF. The CDR3 nucleotides read TGTGCCATCAGTGGGGGGGTCCCTGGAAACACCATATATTTT.

The rearrangement joins TRBV11-2 to TRBJ2-5; 13 nucleotides match TRBD2. Germline CDR1 is SGHAT and CDR2 is FQNNGV. The CDR3 covers 16 residues. Trimming at V came to 6 bases and at J to 1 base, leaving 5 bases not matched to a gene. CDR3 in amino acids: CASSFGTSGTQETQYF. CDR3 coding DNA: TGTGCCAGCAGTTTCGGGACTAGCGGGACCCAAGAGACCCAGTACTTC.

The chain couples TRBV4-1 to TRBJ1-1, with D possibly TRBD1 on 5 matching bases. This CDR3 is built from 13 residues. Germline V gene sequence: CDR1 MGHRA, CDR2 YSYEKL. With 1 base removed from V and 5 bases from J, the gap between germline ends came to 8 bases. The CDR3 here is CASSQGAGTEAFF. CDR3 in DNA: TGCGCCAGCAGCCAAGGTGCAGGGACTGAAGCTTTCTTT.

The chain couples TRBV6-5 to TRBJ1-3, with D tentatively TRBD1 (6 bases). V lost 11 bases and J 4 bases, leaving 15 bases between the germline ends. Germline lookup yields CDR1 MNHEY and CDR2 SVGAGI. This CDR3 has 13 residues. For the CDR3, the DNA is TGTGCCGTTCACGGGGGGACAGGAAACACCATATATTTT. It is translated as CAVHGGTGNTIYF.

The gene calls are TRBV23-1 and TRBJ1-4; D perhaps matches TRBD1 (6 bases). TRBV23-1 is annotated as an ORF whose role is uncertain. V gave up 1 base and J gave up 7 bases, with 13 bases separating them. The CDR3 loop spans 15 amino acids. The CDR3 spells CASSQYSGVFEKLFF. The CDR3 DNA follows: TGCGCCAGCAGTCAATATTCAGGGGTTTTTGAAAAACTGTTTTTT.

The rearrangement links TRBV24-1 to TRBJ2-1, with 12 bases aligning to TRBD2. Germline CDR1 reads KGHDR; CDR2 reads SFDVKD. The CDR3 has 16 residues. V was clipped by 4 bases and J by 4 bases; unmatched bases: 4. CDR3 nucleotide sequence: TGTGCCACCAGTGACTCCGGACTAGCGGGATACAATGAGCAGTTCTTC. Protein: CATSDSGLAGYNEQFF.

J is TRBJ2-7 and V is TRBV7-2, with TRBD2 matching over 10 bases. The length of the CDR3 is 15 residues. The V segment lost 2 bases and the J segment 7 bases; nucleotides outside the gene matches: 8. Germline CDR1 SGHTA, CDR2 FQGNSA. In DNA, the CDR3 is TGTGCCAGCAGCTTACTAGCGGGGGTGCCCCAGGAGCAGTACTTC. Amino acids: CASSLLAGVPQEQYF.

V gene TRBV4-1 combines with J gene TRBJ1-6, with 9 nucleotides matching TRBD1. The CDR3 covers 20 residues. V was clipped by 0 bases and J by 10 bases; unmatched bases: 19. Looked up from germline, CDR1 is MGHRA and CDR2 is YSYEKL. CDR3 sequence (DNA): TGCGCCAGCAGCCAAGAAACCTACGACAGGGGGTCGTTCTTTGGCTCACCCCTCCACTTT. Translation gives CASSQETYDRGSFFGSPLHF.